This TCR beta chain is drawn from a study of blood T cell repertoires in COVID-19. About the research overall: Specimens from acute and convalescent COVID-19 originated in the United States, Italy and Spain. Nucleic acid was either cDNA or gDNA, and it came from T cells, B-cell-depleted T cells, or PBMCs.

As handled by the study authors: From reference gene primer amplification, estimates of nucleated cell counts were derived. The table came from immunoSEQ multiplex PCR; TCRdb's copy has only in-frame clones and leaves some out. Clone size and V and J calls were adopted from that table, with D and trimming inferred from the DNA. In the table there are about 140,000 clones, around 80% of which are singletons. About this clone: Distinct nucleotide sequences in the sample also encode this CDR3.

The CDR3 loop spans 13 amino acids. Losses at the gene ends were 0 bases for V and 7 bases for J; bases not matched to a gene: 3. Germline assignment: CDR1 SGHRS and CDR2 YFSETQ. The receptor's source is a man aged 55 to 69 with active or convalescent COVID-19. This chain connects TRBV5-1 to TRBJ2-7, with 8 bases that match TRBD1. Sequencing input: peripheral blood. CDR3 sequence: CASSLGQGREQYF. The CDR3 DNA reads TGCGCCAGCAGCTTGGGACAGGGGAGGGAGCAGTACTTC.